The rows below give T cell receptor beta chains drawn from one sample of a study of T cell repertoires in cytomegalovirus infection. TCRdb re-called the reads with MiXCR, one entry per CDR3 protein. The sample lists nearly 550,000 distinct CDR3 sequences; 15% to 20% were seen once. Sequencing was performed on CD8+ T cells from PBMCs. All receptors come from a human donor in good health (CMV status not recorded). Some clones in this sample may be carry-over from other donors' samples. Both conserved end residues are part of each CDR3. D genes are given only for firm matches. The size field is filled for only some rows; it gives once, few, many or a size class.

V gene: TRBV5-1; D gene: NA; clone size: few; J gene: TRBJ2-2; CDR3 DNA: TGCGCCAGCTTTGGGGCCGCCACCGGGGAGCTGTTTTTT; CDR3 protein: CASFGAATGELFF
V gene: TRBV28; D gene: NA; clone size: many; J gene: TRBJ2-4; CDR3 DNA: TGTGCCAGCAGTTCCGTGGGACAAGCCAAAAACATTCAGTACTTC; CDR3 protein: CASSSVGQAKNIQYF
V gene: TRBV24-1; D gene: TRBD1; clone size: NA; J gene: TRBJ2-5; CDR3 DNA: TGTGCCACCACCCCCCGACAGGGAGCTAACCAAGAGACCCAGTACTTC; CDR3 protein: CATTPRQGANQETQYF
V gene: TRBV7-9; D gene: NA; clone size: many; J gene: TRBJ1-2; CDR3 DNA: TGTGCCAGCAGCTTAGAAGTCCGGGGAAACTATGGCTACACCTTC; CDR3 protein: CASSLEVRGNYGYTF
V gene: TRBV24-1; D gene: NA; clone size: NA; J gene: TRBJ1-2; CDR3 DNA: TGTGCCACCAGTGATTTCCCTCAACAGGGTCCCTATTGCTACACCTTC; CDR3 protein: CATSDFPQQGPYCYTF
V gene: TRBV7-9; D gene: TRBD1; clone size: many; J gene: TRBJ1-2; CDR3 DNA: TGTGCCAGCAGCTTCCGGGACAGAGTCAACTATGGCTACACCTTC; CDR3 protein: CASSFRDRVNYGYTF
V gene: TRBV9; D gene: NA; clone size: many; J gene: TRBJ1-1; CDR3 DNA: TGTGCCAGCAGTGCTCAGGGGACTGAAGCTTTCTTT; CDR3 protein: CASSAQGTEAFF
V gene: TRBV7-9; D gene: NA; clone size: many; J gene: TRBJ2-2; CDR3 DNA: TGTGCCAGCAGAACGGCTAACACCGGGGAGCTGTTTTTT; CDR3 protein: CASRTANTGELFF
V gene: TRBV6-1; D gene: NA; clone size: NA; J gene: TRBJ2-2; CDR3 DNA: TGTGCCAGCAGTCGCTACAGTGGAGTCGCCGGGGAGCTGTTTTTT; CDR3 protein: CASSRYSGVAGELFF
V gene: TRBV6-5; D gene: TRBD1; clone size: NA; J gene: TRBJ2-7; CDR3 DNA: TGTGCCAGCAGTTACACGGGGACAGTGACGACCTACGAGCAGTACTTC; CDR3 protein: CASSYTGTVTTYEQYF
V gene: TRBV9; D gene: TRBD2; clone size: few; J gene: TRBJ2-1; CDR3 DNA: TGTGCCAGCAGCGATCGCGGGGGGGTCCTTATTTTAGATGAGCAGTTCTTC; CDR3 protein: CASSDRGGVLILDEQFF
V gene: TRBV7-9; D gene: NA; clone size: NA; J gene: TRBJ1-1; CDR3 DNA: TGTGCCAGAGGGGAGAAAACTGAAGCTTTCTTT; CDR3 protein: CARGEKTEAFF
V gene: TRBV5-1; D gene: NA; clone size: NA; J gene: TRBJ1-1; CDR3 DNA: TGCGCCAGCAGCTTGATTTACATGAACACTGAAGCTTTCTTT; CDR3 protein: CASSLIYMNTEAFF
V gene: TRBV12-3/TRBV12-4; D gene: TRBD1; clone size: few; J gene: TRBJ1-1; CDR3 DNA: TGTGCCAGCAGCCCGAAATCGACAGGGCTTGAAGCTTTCTTT; CDR3 protein: CASSPKSTGLEAFF
V gene: TRBV12-3/TRBV12-4; D gene: TRBD2; clone size: many; J gene: TRBJ2-3; CDR3 DNA: TGTGCCAGCAGTGCCCGGGGAGCGGGGAGCACAGATACGCAGTATTTT; CDR3 protein: CASSARGAGSTDTQYF
V gene: TRBV9; D gene: TRBD1; clone size: many; J gene: TRBJ1-5; CDR3 DNA: TGTGCCAGCAGCACCGGACAGGGTAATCAGCCCCAGCATTTT; CDR3 protein: CASSTGQGNQPQHF
V gene: TRBV7-8; D gene: TRBD1; clone size: many; J gene: TRBJ2-1; CDR3 DNA: TGTGCCAGCAGCGGCCCGGGACAGGGGGCGTTCCAGGAGCAGTTCTTC; CDR3 protein: CASSGPGQGAFQEQFF
V gene: TRBV11-2; D gene: TRBD1; clone size: many; J gene: TRBJ1-2; CDR3 DNA: TGTGCCAGCAGCTCACCCCGGACAGGCCAAATCTATGGCTACACCTTC; CDR3 protein: CASSSPRTGQIYGYTF
V gene: TRBV25-1; D gene: NA; clone size: NA; J gene: TRBJ2-7; CDR3 DNA: TGTGCCAGCAGTGAACAGGACTACGAGCAGTACTTC; CDR3 protein: CASSEQDYEQYF
V gene: TRBV7-9; D gene: TRBD2; clone size: many; J gene: TRBJ2-1; CDR3 DNA: TGTGCCAGCAGCCCCGAATATAGCGGGTACTCCTACAATGAGCAGTTCTTC; CDR3 protein: CASSPEYSGYSYNEQFF
V gene: TRBV7-9; D gene: TRBD1; clone size: many; J gene: TRBJ2-6; CDR3 DNA: TGTGCCAGCAGCTATCCGGGACAGGTGCTTCTCTCTGGGGCCAACGTCCTGACTTTC; CDR3 protein: CASSYPGQVLLSGANVLTF
V gene: TRBV20-1; D gene: NA; clone size: NA; J gene: TRBJ2-1; CDR3 DNA: TGCACTTCCAAGTCGGTAGGAACCTACAATGAGCAGTTCTTC; CDR3 protein: CTSKSVGTYNEQFF
V gene: TRBV5-5; D gene: NA; clone size: many; J gene: TRBJ1-6; CDR3 DNA: TGTGCCAGCCATACAACATCCGTCTTGGGAGAAAGCTCCTATAATTCACCCCTCCACTTT; CDR3 protein: CASHTTSVLGESSYNSPLHF
V gene: TRBV18; D gene: TRBD1; clone size: NA; J gene: TRBJ1-1; CDR3 DNA: TGTGCCAGCTCACCCCAGGGGGCGAAAACTGAAGCTTTCTTT; CDR3 protein: CASSPQGAKTEAFF
V gene: TRBV29-1; D gene: TRBD1; clone size: few; J gene: TRBJ2-6; CDR3 DNA: TGCAGCGTTGAGGACAGGGTTTTAGCCTCTGGGGCCAACGTCCTGACTTTC; CDR3 protein: CSVEDRVLASGANVLTF
V gene: TRBV20-1; D gene: NA; clone size: NA; J gene: TRBJ1-1; CDR3 DNA: TGCAGTGTCAGGGCGGAACGACCTGAAGCTTTCTTT; CDR3 protein: CSVRAERPEAFF
V gene: TRBV9; D gene: NA; clone size: NA; J gene: TRBJ1-4; CDR3 DNA: TGTGCCAGCAGCGCCCCGGTTGGGGGTGAAAAACTGTTTTTT; CDR3 protein: CASSAPVGGEKLFF
V gene: TRBV14; D gene: TRBD2; clone size: NA; J gene: TRBJ2-2; CDR3 DNA: TGTGCCAGCAGCCAAGAAACTAGCGGGGGGGCTTACACCGGGGAGCTGTTTTTT; CDR3 protein: CASSQETSGGAYTGELFF
V gene: TRBV7-9; D gene: NA; clone size: many; J gene: TRBJ2-3; CDR3 DNA: TGTGCCAGCAGCAGTCAGGGATGGGACACAGATACGCAGTATTTT; CDR3 protein: CASSSQGWDTDTQYF
V gene: TRBV5-1; D gene: NA; clone size: many; J gene: TRBJ2-7; CDR3 DNA: TGCGCCAGCAGCCCATTGAGGAGGGGTGGATTCTACGAGCAGTACTTC; CDR3 protein: CASSPLRRGGFYEQYF
V gene: TRBV7-9; D gene: TRBD1; clone size: many; J gene: TRBJ1-1; CDR3 DNA: TGTGCCAGCAGCTTTTCCGACAGGGTCTTCGAAAACACTGAAGCTTTCTTT; CDR3 protein: CASSFSDRVFENTEAFF
V gene: TRBV20-1; D gene: TRBD2; clone size: NA; J gene: TRBJ2-1; CDR3 DNA: TGCAGTGCCCCCGGGAGGTACAATGAGCAGTTCTTC; CDR3 protein: CSAPGRYNEQFF
V gene: TRBV5-6; D gene: TRBD2; clone size: many; J gene: TRBJ2-3; CDR3 DNA: TGTGCCAGCAGCCCGCTGCTACTAGCGGAGGACACAGATACGCAGTATTTT; CDR3 protein: CASSPLLLAEDTDTQYF
V gene: TRBV11-1; D gene: NA; clone size: many; J gene: TRBJ2-1; CDR3 DNA: TGTGCCAGCAGTGGGGGGCCGTCGAATGAGCAGTTCTTC; CDR3 protein: CASSGGPSNEQFF
V gene: TRBV12-3/TRBV12-4; D gene: NA; clone size: NA; J gene: TRBJ1-1; CDR3 DNA: TGTGCCAGCAGTTGGGGGCACGGGAACACTGAAGCTTTCTTT; CDR3 protein: CASSWGHGNTEAFF
V gene: TRBV6-6; D gene: TRBD1; clone size: many; J gene: TRBJ2-7; CDR3 DNA: TGTGCCAGCAGTTACGGCAGGGGGTTCTCCTACGAGCAGTACTTC; CDR3 protein: CASSYGRGFSYEQYF
V gene: TRBV7-9; D gene: NA; clone size: many; J gene: TRBJ2-2; CDR3 DNA: TGTGCCAGCAGCCGGGACGCCGGGGAGCTGTTTTTT; CDR3 protein: CASSRDAGELFF
V gene: TRBV27; D gene: NA; clone size: few; J gene: TRBJ2-5; CDR3 DNA: TGTGCCAGCAGTACCTCGACCAGATACCAAGAGACCCAGTACTTC; CDR3 protein: CASSTSTRYQETQYF
V gene: TRBV19; D gene: NA; clone size: many; J gene: TRBJ1-1; CDR3 DNA: TGTGCCAGTAACCAGGGACCTGAAGCTTTCTTT; CDR3 protein: CASNQGPEAFF
V gene: TRBV11-2; D gene: NA; clone size: many; J gene: TRBJ2-7; CDR3 DNA: TGTGCCAGCAGCCCCCGCCCCCGGGCCACCTACGAGCAGTACTTC; CDR3 protein: CASSPRPRATYEQYF
V gene: TRBV7-9; D gene: NA; clone size: NA; J gene: TRBJ2-5; CDR3 DNA: TGTGCCAGCAGCTCCCCCCTCAGGATAGAACAAGAGACCCAGTACTTC; CDR3 protein: CASSSPLRIEQETQYF
V gene: TRBV20-1; D gene: NA; clone size: NA; J gene: TRBJ1-2; CDR3 DNA: TGCAGTGCTCCTGAAGCTAGCGATGGCTACACCTTC; CDR3 protein: CSAPEASDGYTF
V gene: TRBV28; D gene: NA; clone size: few; J gene: TRBJ1-5; CDR3 DNA: TGTGCCAGCATTGGCAGACCTAGCAATCAGCCCCAGCATTTT; CDR3 protein: CASIGRPSNQPQHF
V gene: TRBV30; D gene: NA; clone size: NA; J gene: TRBJ2-1; CDR3 DNA: TGTGCCTGGAGTCACATAGGGGCGGGGAGTGGGGGCAATGAGCAGTTCTTC; CDR3 protein: CAWSHIGAGSGGNEQFF
V gene: TRBV6-5; D gene: TRBD2; clone size: NA; J gene: TRBJ2-1; CDR3 DNA: TGTGCCAGCAGTTACTCTGGCGGGGGGGCCAGTGAGCAGTTCTTC; CDR3 protein: CASSYSGGGASEQFF
V gene: TRBV5-1; D gene: TRBD2; clone size: NA; J gene: TRBJ2-3; CDR3 DNA: TGCGCCAGCAGCCACCTAGGAGCGGGGGGCCTTAGCACAGATACGCAGTATTTT; CDR3 protein: CASSHLGAGGLSTDTQYF
V gene: TRBV5-5; D gene: NA; clone size: few; J gene: TRBJ1-1; CDR3 DNA: TGTGCCAGCAGCTTGGAACGACAGATGAACACTGAAGCTTTCTTT; CDR3 protein: CASSLERQMNTEAFF
V gene: TRBV5-1; D gene: TRBD1; clone size: few; J gene: TRBJ2-7; CDR3 DNA: TGCGCCAGCAGTCTGACAGGGGGGAATTCCTACGAGCAGTACTTC; CDR3 protein: CASSLTGGNSYEQYF
V gene: TRBV6-1; D gene: NA; clone size: many; J gene: TRBJ2-3; CDR3 DNA: TGTGCCAGCAGTGAAGTTACCGGCGGCGATACGCAGTATTTT; CDR3 protein: CASSEVTGGDTQYF
V gene: TRBV7-3; D gene: NA; clone size: few; J gene: TRBJ2-3; CDR3 DNA: TGTGCCAGCAGCTCCCCCCCTAGCACAGATACGCAGTATTTT; CDR3 protein: CASSSPPSTDTQYF
V gene: TRBV7-8; D gene: NA; clone size: many; J gene: TRBJ2-5; CDR3 DNA: TGTGCCAGCAGCTTACTCCGGCGGGGCGGCCAAGAGACCCAGTACTTC; CDR3 protein: CASSLLRRGGQETQYF
V gene: TRBV29-1; D gene: NA; clone size: many; J gene: TRBJ2-1; CDR3 DNA: TGCAGCGTACCTTTTGCTTCCCAGTCCTCCTACAATGAGCAGTTCTTC; CDR3 protein: CSVPFASQSSYNEQFF
V gene: TRBV20-1; D gene: TRBD2; clone size: many; J gene: TRBJ2-1; CDR3 DNA: TGCAGTGCCACCCCCGGACTAGCGCTTCACAATGAGCAGTTCTTC; CDR3 protein: CSATPGLALHNEQFF
V gene: TRBV6-8; D gene: TRBD2; clone size: NA; J gene: TRBJ2-1; CDR3 DNA: TGTGCCAGCAGTTACTCGGCGGGGGTTGAGCAGTTCTTC; CDR3 protein: CASSYSAGVEQFF